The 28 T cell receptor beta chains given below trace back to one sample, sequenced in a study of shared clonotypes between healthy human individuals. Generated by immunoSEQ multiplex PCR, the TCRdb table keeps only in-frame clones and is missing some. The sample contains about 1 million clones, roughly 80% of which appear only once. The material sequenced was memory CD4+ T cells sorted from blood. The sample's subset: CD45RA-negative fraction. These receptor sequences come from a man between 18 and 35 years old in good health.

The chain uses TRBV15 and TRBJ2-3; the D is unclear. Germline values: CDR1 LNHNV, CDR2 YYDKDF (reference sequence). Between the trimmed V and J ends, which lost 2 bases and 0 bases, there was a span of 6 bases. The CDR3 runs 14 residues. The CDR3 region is CATSRSPSTDTQYF. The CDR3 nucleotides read TGTGCCACCAGCAGATCCCCGAGCACAGATACGCAGTATTTT.

CDR3 in DNA: TGTGCCAGCAGCGTAGTGGGGGGTTGGACTGAAGCTTTCTTT. Encoded protein: CASSVVGGWTEAFF. The V gene is TRBV9, the J gene TRBJ1-1, with a possible D match to TRBD1 (5 bases). The CDR3 is 14 amino acids. Germline CDR1 reads SGDLS; CDR2 reads YYNGEE. Deletions cut 0 bases from V and 5 bases from J, with 11 bases between.

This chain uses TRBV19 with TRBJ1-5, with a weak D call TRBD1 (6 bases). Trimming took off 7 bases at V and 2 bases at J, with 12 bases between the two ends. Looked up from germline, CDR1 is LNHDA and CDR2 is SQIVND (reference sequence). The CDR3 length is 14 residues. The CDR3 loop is CASTPGAGNQPQHF. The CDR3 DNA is TGTGCCAGTACTCCAGGGGCCGGCAATCAGCCCCAGCATTTT.

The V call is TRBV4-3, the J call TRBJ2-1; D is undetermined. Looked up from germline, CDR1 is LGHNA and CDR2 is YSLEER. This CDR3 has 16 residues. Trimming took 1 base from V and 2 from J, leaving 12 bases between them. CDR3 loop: CASSQGGLGAYNEQFF. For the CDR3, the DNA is TGCGCCAGCAGCCAAGGAGGCCTAGGAGCCTACAATGAGCAGTTCTTC.

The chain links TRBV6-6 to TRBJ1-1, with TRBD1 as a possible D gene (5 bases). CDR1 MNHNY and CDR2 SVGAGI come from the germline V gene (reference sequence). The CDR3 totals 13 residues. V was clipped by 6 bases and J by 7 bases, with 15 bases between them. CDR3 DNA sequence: TGTGCCAGCAGGGCCTTACAGGTTTATGAAGCTTTCTTT. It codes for CASRALQVYEAFF.

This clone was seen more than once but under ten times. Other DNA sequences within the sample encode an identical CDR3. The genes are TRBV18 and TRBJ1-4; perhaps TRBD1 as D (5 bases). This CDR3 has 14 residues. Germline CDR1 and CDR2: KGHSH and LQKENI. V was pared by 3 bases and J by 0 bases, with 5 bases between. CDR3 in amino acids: CASSPGATNEKLFF. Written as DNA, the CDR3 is TGTGCCAGCTCACCGGGGGCAACTAATGAAAAACTGTTTTTT.

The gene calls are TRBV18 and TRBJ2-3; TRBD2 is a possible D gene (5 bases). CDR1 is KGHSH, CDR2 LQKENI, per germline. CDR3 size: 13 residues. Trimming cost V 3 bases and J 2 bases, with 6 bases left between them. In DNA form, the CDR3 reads TGTGCCAGCTCACCGACTAACACAGATACGCAGTATTTT. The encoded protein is CASSPTNTDTQYF. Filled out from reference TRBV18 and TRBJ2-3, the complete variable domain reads NAGVMQNPRHLVRRRGQEARLRCSPMKGHSHVYWYRQLPEEGLKFMVYLQKENIIDESGMPKERFSAEFPKEGPSILRIQQVVRGDSAAYFCASSPTNTDTQYFGPGTRLTVL.

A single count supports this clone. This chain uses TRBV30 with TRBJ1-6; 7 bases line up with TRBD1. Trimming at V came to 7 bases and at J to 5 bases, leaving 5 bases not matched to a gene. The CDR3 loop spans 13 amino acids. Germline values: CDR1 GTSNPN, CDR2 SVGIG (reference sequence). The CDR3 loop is CASTDRNNSPLHF. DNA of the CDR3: TGTGCCTCCACGGACAGGAATAATTCACCCCTCCACTTT. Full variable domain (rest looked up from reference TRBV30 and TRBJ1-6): SQTIHQWPATLVQPVGSPLSLECTVEGTSNPNLYWYRQAAGRGLQLLFYSVGIGQISSEVPQNLSASRPQDRQFILSSKKLLLSDSGFYLCASTDRNNSPLHFGNGTRLTVT.

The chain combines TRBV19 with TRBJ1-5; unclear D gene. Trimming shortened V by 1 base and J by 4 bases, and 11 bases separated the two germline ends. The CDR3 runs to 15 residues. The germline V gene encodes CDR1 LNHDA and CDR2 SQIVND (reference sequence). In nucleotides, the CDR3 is TGTGCCAGTAGTATAGGGGGAGACTTAAATCAGCCCCAGCATTTT. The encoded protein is CASSIGGDLNQPQHF.

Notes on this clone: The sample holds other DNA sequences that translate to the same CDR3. CDR3 in DNA: TGTGCCAGCTCACCACCGGCAGGCCGGTATGGCTACACCTTC. Amino acid sequence: CASSPPAGRYGYTF. The chain is built from TRBV18 and TRBJ1-2, with D uncertain. V lost 0 bases, J lost 5 bases, and 10 bases lay in between. The CDR3 spans 14 residues. From germline, CDR1 is KGHSH and CDR2 LQKENI.

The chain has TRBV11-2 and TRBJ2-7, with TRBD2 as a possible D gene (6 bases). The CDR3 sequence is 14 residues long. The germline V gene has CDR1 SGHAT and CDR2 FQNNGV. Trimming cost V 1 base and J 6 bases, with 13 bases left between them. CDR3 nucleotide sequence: TGTGCCAGCAGCTTAGTTAACGGGGGTTTCGAGCAGTACTTC. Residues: CASSLVNGGFEQYF.

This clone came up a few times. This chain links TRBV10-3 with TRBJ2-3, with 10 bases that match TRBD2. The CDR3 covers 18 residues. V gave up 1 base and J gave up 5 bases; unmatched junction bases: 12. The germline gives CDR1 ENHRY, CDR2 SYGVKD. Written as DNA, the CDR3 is TGTGCCATCAGTGAGTGGAATGGAAAGCGGGGGGGGCAAGATACGCAGTATTTT. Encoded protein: CAISEWNGKRGGQDTQYF.

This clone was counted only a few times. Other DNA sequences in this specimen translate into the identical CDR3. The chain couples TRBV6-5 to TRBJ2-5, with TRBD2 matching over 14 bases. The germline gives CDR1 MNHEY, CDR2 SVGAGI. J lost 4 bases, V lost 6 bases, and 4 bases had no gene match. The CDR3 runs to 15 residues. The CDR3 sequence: CASRRLAGGGETQYF. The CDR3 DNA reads TGTGCCAGCAGAAGACTAGCGGGGGGGGGAGAGACCCAGTACTTC.

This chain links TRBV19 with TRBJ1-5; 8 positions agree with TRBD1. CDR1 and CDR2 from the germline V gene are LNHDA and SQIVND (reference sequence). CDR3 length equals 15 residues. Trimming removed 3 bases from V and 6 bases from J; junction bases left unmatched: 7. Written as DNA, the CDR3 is TGTGCCAGTAGTATTCAGGGGGCAGGCCTTCAGCCCCAGCATTTT. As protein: CASSIQGAGLQPQHF. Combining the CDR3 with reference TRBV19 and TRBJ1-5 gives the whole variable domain DGGITQSPKYLFRKEGQNVTLSCEQNLNHDAMYWYRQDPGQGLRLIYYSQIVNDFQKGDIAEGYSVSREKKESFPLTVTSAQKNPTAFYLCASSIQGAGLQPQHFGDGTRLSIL.

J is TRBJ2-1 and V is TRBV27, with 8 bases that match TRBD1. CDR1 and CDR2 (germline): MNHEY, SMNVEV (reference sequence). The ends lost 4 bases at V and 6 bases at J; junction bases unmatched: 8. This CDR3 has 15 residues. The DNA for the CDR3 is TGTGCCAGCAGTTGGATCGGACAGGGAGCCAATGAGCAGTTCTTC. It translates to CASSWIGQGANEQFF.

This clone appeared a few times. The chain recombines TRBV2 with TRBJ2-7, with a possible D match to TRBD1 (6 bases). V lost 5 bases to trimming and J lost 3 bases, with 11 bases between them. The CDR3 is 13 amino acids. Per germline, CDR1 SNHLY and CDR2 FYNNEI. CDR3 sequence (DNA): TGTGCCAGCAGTCGACAGGAGAGCTACGAGCAGTACTTC. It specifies CASSRQESYEQYF.

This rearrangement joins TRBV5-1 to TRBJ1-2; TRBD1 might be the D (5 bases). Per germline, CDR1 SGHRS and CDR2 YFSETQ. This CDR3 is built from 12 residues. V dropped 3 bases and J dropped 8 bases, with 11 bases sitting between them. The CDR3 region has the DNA TGCGCCAGCAGCTACGACGGGGCGGGCTACACCTTC. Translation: CASSYDGAGYTF.

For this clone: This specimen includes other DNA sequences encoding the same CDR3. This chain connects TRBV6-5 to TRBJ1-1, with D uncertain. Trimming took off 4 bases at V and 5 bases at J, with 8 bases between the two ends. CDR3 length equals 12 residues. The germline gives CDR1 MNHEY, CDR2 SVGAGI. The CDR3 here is CASSSLGTEAFF. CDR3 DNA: TGTGCCAGCAGTTCCCTCGGGACTGAAGCTTTCTTT.

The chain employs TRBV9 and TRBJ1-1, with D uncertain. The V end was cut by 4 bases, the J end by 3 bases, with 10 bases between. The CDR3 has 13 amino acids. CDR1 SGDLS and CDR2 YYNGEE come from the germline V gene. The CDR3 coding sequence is TGTGCCAGCAGCCCAGAGATCCACACTGAAGCTTTCTTT. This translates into CASSPEIHTEAFF.

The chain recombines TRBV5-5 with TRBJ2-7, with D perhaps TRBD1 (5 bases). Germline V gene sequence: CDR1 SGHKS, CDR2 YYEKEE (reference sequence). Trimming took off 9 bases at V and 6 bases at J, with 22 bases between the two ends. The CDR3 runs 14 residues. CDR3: CATPPKGYASEQYF. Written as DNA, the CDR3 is TGTGCCACCCCCCCGAAGGGGTATGCCTCCGAGCAGTACTTC.

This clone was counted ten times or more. CDR3 nucleotides: TGTGCCAGCAGCTCACTTGGACAGGGCACTAACTATGGCTACACCTTC. Its protein is CASSSLGQGTNYGYTF. V and J are TRBV28 and TRBJ1-2; 8 bases are shared with TRBD1. V lost 6 bases, J lost 0 bases, and 9 bases stayed unmatched. The CDR3 sequence is 16 residues long. Looked up from germline, CDR1 is MDHEN and CDR2 is SYDVKM.

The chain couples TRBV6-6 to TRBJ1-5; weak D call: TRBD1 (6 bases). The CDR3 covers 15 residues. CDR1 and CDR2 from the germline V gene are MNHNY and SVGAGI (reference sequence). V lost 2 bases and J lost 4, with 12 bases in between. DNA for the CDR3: TGTGCCAGCAGTTACGAGGCAGGACAGAATCAGCCCCAGCATTTT. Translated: CASSYEAGQNQPQHF.

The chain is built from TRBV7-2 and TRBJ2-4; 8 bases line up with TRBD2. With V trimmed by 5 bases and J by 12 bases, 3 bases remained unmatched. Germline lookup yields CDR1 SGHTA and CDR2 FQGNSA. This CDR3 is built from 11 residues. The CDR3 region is CASSAGRDQYF. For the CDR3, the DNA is TGTGCCAGCAGCGCCGGGAGGGATCAGTACTTC.

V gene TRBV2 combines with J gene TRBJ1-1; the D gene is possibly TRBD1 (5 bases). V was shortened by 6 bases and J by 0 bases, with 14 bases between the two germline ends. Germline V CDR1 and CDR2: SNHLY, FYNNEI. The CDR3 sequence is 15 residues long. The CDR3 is CASSPTGLLNTEAFF. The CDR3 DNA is TGTGCCAGCAGCCCGACGGGACTCTTGAACACTGAAGCTTTCTTT.

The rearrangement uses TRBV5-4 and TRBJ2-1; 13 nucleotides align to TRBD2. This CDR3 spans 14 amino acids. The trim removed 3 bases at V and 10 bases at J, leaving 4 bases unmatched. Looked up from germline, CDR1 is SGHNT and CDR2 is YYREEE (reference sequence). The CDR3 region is CASSSAGLAGEQFF. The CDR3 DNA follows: TGTGCCAGCAGCTCTGCGGGACTAGCGGGAGAGCAGTTCTTC.

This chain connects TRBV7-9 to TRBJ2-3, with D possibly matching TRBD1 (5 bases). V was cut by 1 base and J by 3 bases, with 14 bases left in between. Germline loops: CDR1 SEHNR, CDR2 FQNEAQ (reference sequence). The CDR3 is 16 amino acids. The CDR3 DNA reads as TGTGCCAGCAGCTTAGTTTCACCTAAGGGGACAGATACGCAGTATTTT. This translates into CASSLVSPKGTDTQYF.

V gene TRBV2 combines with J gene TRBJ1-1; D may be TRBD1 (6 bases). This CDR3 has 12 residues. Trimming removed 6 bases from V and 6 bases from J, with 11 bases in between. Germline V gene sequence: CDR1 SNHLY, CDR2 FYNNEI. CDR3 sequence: CASRSGGAEAFF. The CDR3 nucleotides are TGTGCCAGCAGGTCCGGGGGCGCTGAAGCTTTCTTT.

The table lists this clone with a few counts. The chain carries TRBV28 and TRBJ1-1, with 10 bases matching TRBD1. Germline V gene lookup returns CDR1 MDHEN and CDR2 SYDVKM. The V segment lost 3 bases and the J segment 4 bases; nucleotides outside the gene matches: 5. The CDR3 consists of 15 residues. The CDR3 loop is CASSFGDRGGTEAFF. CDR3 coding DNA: TGTGCCAGCAGTTTTGGGGACAGGGGAGGCACTGAAGCTTTCTTT.